This paragraph covers one T cell receptor (beta chain) sequence. Its antigen is unknown. Germline values: CDR1 SGHRS, CDR2 YFSETQ. This CDR3 is 16 amino acids long. Trimming removed 4 bases from V and 0 bases from J; junction bases left unmatched: 5. The data were obtained in a study of PD-1 blockade in classical Hodgkin lymphoma. General observations from the study: Patients newly diagnosed and complete responders had comparable baseline diversity. CD4+ TCR diversity climbed significantly by C4D1, unlike CD8+ TCR diversity.

Regarding time point: cycle 4 day 1 (C4D1), after less than 7 weeks of nivolumab. All patients experienced relapse after autologous stem cell transplantation, and brentuximab vedotin exposure was variable. The repertoire was sequenced with immunoSEQ multiplex PCR; TCRdb's copy has only in-frame clones and lacks some. The sample contains over 50,000 clones, 87% of which appear only once. Sequencing used peripheral blood mononuclear cells (PBMCs), obtained before the fourth cycle of nivolumab. This chain connects TRBV5-1 to TRBJ2-3, with TRBD2 identical over 10 bases. This TCR was sampled from a human donor with classical Hodgkin lymphoma. The CDR3 DNA is TGCGCCAGCAGCCCTGGACTAGCGGCTAGCACAGATACGCAGTATTTT. Protein sequence: CASSPGLAASTDTQYF.